This passage covers 21 T cell receptor beta chains from one sample sequenced in a study of long-term antiretroviral therapy in people with HIV. The immunoSEQ assay was v3.0, run at survey level. TCRdb's copy holds only in-frame clones and misses some; the assay was immunoSEQ multiplex PCR. The repertoire has about 28,000 clones, roughly 86% of them found once; the top ten carry around 4.7%. Sequencing used unsorted PBMCs, obtained 0.8 years after starting antiretroviral therapy. The receptors stem from a woman younger than 45 with HIV.

This clone was detected once. J is TRBJ2-1 and V is TRBV9; D is unresolved. The germline V and J ends were trimmed by 1 base and 0 bases, with 11 bases remaining between them. The CDR3 has 16 amino acids. The V gene's germline CDR1 is SGDLS and CDR2 YYNGEE. CDR3 nucleotide sequence: TGTGCCAGCAGCGTATTAGGTCAATCCTCCTACAATGAGCAGTTCTTC. Encoded protein: CASSVLGQSSYNEQFF.

The V call is TRBV29-1, the J call TRBJ1-1; D is perhaps TRBD1 (5 bases). Trimming removed 4 bases at V and 3 bases at J, with 18 bases between. Germline V gene sequence: CDR1 SQVTM, CDR2 ANQGSEA. This CDR3 region has 15 residues. The CDR3 loop reads CSVVPPAGRDTEAFF. The CDR3 region has the DNA TGCAGCGTTGTTCCCCCAGCTGGCAGGGACACTGAAGCTTTCTTT.

The chain recombines TRBV7-9 with TRBJ2-1, with TRBD2 identical over 10 bases. Germline V gene data show CDR1 as SEHNR and CDR2 as FQNEAQ (reference sequence). The CDR3 loop spans 14 amino acids. Losses at the gene ends were 7 bases for V and 4 bases for J; bases not matched to a gene: 4. The CDR3 bases are TGTGCCAGCACCGGGACTAGCGAATACAATGAGCAGTTCTTC. Translating it yields CASTGTSEYNEQFF.

The chain recombines TRBV19 with TRBJ1-3; D is ambiguous. The CDR3 spans 14 residues. V lost 3 bases and J 1 base, leaving 7 bases between the germline ends. Germline lookup yields CDR1 LNHDA and CDR2 SQIVND (reference sequence). Here the CDR3 DNA reads TGTGCCAGTAGTATTTCCGGGTCTGGAAACACCATATATTTT. Amino acids: CASSISGSGNTIYF.

This chain links TRBV9 with TRBJ2-3; 7 bases line up with TRBD1. Germline CDR1 is SGDLS and CDR2 is YYNGEE. J was trimmed by 2 bases and V by 0 bases; bases with no gene match: 3. CDR3 length equals 15 residues. The CDR3 DNA is TGTGCCAGCAGCGTAGTACAGGGGATCACAGATACGCAGTATTTT. This gives the protein CASSVVQGITDTQYF.

This clone was seen only once. The V and J genes are TRBV2 and TRBJ2-7, with D possibly being TRBD1 (5 bases). This CDR3 is 13 amino acids long. Trimming left V 6 bases short and J 1 base short, with 10 bases between. Looked up from germline, CDR1 is SNHLY and CDR2 is FYNNEI. CDR3 DNA sequence: TGTGCCAGCAGCCCCCAGGGATCCTACGAGCAGTACTTC. Protein sequence: CASSPQGSYEQYF. Using reference TRBV2 and TRBJ2-7 for the parts outside the CDR3, the full variable domain is EPEVTQTPSHQVTQMGQEVILRCVPISNHLYFYWYRQILGQKVEFLVSFYNNEISEKSEIFDDQFSVERPDGSNFTLKIRSTKLEDSAMYFCASSPQGSYEQYFGPGTRLTVT.

The chain links TRBV19 to TRBJ1-3; D call uncertain. Trimming stripped 11 bases from V and 7 bases from J, with 12 bases between. The CDR3 contains 11 residues. Germline values: CDR1 LNHDA, CDR2 SQIVND (reference sequence). CDR3 bases: TGTGCCGCCAGACTGGAGAACACCATATATTTT. It codes for CAARLENTIYF.

The genes are TRBV23-1 and TRBJ1-2; TRBD1 agrees at 7 bases. Being an ORF, TRBV23-1 has a function that is uncertain. This CDR3 contains 14 residues. The junction had 3 bases not matched to a gene; V was cut back by 0 bases and J by 5 bases. CDR3: CASSQSGTEYGYTF. CDR3 sequence (DNA): TGCGCCAGCAGTCAATCCGGGACAGAATATGGCTACACCTTC.

This chain joins TRBV15 and TRBJ2-7; 11 nucleotides match TRBD1. The germline gives CDR1 LNHNV, CDR2 YYDKDF (reference sequence). There are 14 residues in the CDR3. The trim removed 1 base at V and 6 bases at J, leaving 2 bases unmatched. CDR3 nucleotides: TGTGCCACCAGCAGAGCGGGACAGGGGGTCGAGCAGTACGTC. It encodes CATSRAGQGVEQYV.

The chain employs TRBV7-9 and TRBJ1-2, with D possibly TRBD1 on 6 matching bases. Germline V CDR1 and CDR2: SEHNR, FQNEAQ (reference sequence). V lost 7 bases and J lost 7, with 25 bases in between. There are 16 residues in the CDR3. The CDR3 nucleotides read TGTGCCAGCAACTCCATCCGGTGGGGGCCGATTGGTGGCTACACCTTC. Its translation is CASNSIRWGPIGGYTF.

Concerning this clone itself: Its ends do not fully match the called genes, so a read error is possible. The chain recombines TRBV6-6 with TRBJ1-1; possibly TRBD1 for D (6 bases). This CDR3 is 13 amino acids long. The germline V gene encodes CDR1 MNHNY and CDR2 SVGAGI (reference sequence). The CDR3 coding sequence is TGTACCAGCAGTTATGGGGGCAGAGCTGAAGCTTTCTTT. Translated, it gives CTSSYGGRAEAFF.

The chain recombines TRBV5-1 with TRBJ1-1; D is uncertain. Germline lookup yields CDR1 SGHRS and CDR2 YFSETQ. With 0 bases removed from V and 11 bases from J, the gap between germline ends came to 8 bases. The CDR3 length is 11 residues. The CDR3 sequence: CASSLGGAAFF. The DNA for the CDR3 is TGCGCCAGCAGCTTGGGGGGAGCGGCTTTCTTT. Full variable domain (missing parts from reference TRBV5-1 and TRBJ1-1): KAGVTQTPRYLIKTRGQQVTLSCSPISGHRSVSWYQQTPGQGLQFLFEYFSETQRNKGNFPGRFSGRQFSNSRSEMNVSTLELGDSALYLCASSLGGAAFFGQGTRLTVV.

The DNA for the CDR3 is TGTGCCAGCTCACCTGGGACAACTGGGGCCTATGGCTACACCTTC. The encoded protein is CASSPGTTGAYGYTF. The chain couples TRBV18 to TRBJ1-2; tentative D call: TRBD1 (6 bases). This CDR3 has 15 residues. Germline CDR1 is KGHSH and CDR2 is LQKENI. Trimming pared 3 bases from V and 4 bases from J, leaving 15 bases between.

The chain joins TRBV6-1 to TRBJ1-1; TRBD1 is a possible D gene (5 bases). The CDR3 loop spans 19 amino acids. V was shortened by 2 bases and J by 0 bases, with 22 bases between the two germline ends. Germline V CDR1 and CDR2: MNHNS, SASEGT. CDR3 DNA sequence: TGTGCCAGCAGTGAACAGGCCCGGGACGTCTGGACGATGAACACTGAAGCTTTCTTT. This translates into CASSEQARDVWTMNTEAFF.

The chain is built from TRBV27 and TRBJ1-3; unclear D gene. Trimming took 6 bases from V and 4 from J, leaving 16 bases between them. The CDR3 covers 15 residues. Germline V gene data show CDR1 as MNHEY and CDR2 as SMNVEV (reference sequence). DNA for the CDR3: TGTGCCAGCAGCCCATCCACCCCTGAGGGAAACACCATATATTTT. Translation: CASSPSTPEGNTIYF.

The V call is TRBV27, the J call TRBJ1-1, with D tentatively TRBD1 (6 bases). CDR1 is MNHEY and CDR2 is SMNVEV in the germline V gene (reference sequence). V lost 8 bases, J lost 1 base, and 23 bases lay in between. The length of the CDR3 is 17 residues. The CDR3 loop reads CASRFNRDGERNTEAFF. The CDR3 bases are TGTGCCAGCCGCTTCAACAGGGACGGCGAGAGGAACACTGAAGCTTTCTTT.

The chain links TRBV4-2 to TRBJ1-3; D perhaps matches TRBD1 (6 bases). CDR3 length: 20 amino acids. Per germline, CDR1 LGHNA and CDR2 YNFKEQ. The germline V and J ends were trimmed by 3 bases and 0 bases, with 24 bases remaining between them. The CDR3 spells CASSQGLAIRDTLSGNTIYF. CDR3 sequence (DNA): TGTGCCAGCAGCCAGGGTCTTGCAATCCGGGACACCCTCTCTGGAAACACCATATATTTT.

V is TRBV5-8 and J is TRBJ1-1; TRBD1 agrees at 7 bases. The germline gives CDR1 SGHTS, CDR2 YDEGEE. The CDR3 is made up of 14 amino acids. V was pared by 5 bases and J by 4 bases, with 8 bases of the junction left unmatched. The CDR3 DNA sequence: TGTGCCAGCAGTCGGGGGACAGTGATCACTGAAGCTTTCTTT. Encoded protein: CASSRGTVITEAFF.

The V gene is TRBV2, the J gene TRBJ1-1; a possible D gene is TRBD1 (6 bases). V was pared by 1 base and J by 3 bases, with 9 bases between. Looked up from germline, CDR1 is SNHLY and CDR2 is FYNNEI. The CDR3 extends over 14 amino acids. The CDR3 sequence is CASSEEPGDTEAFF. The CDR3 nucleotides are TGTGCCAGCAGTGAAGAGCCAGGGGACACTGAAGCTTTCTTT.

This rearrangement joins TRBV7-9 to TRBJ1-4; D remains unclear. Germline V gene lookup returns CDR1 SEHNR and CDR2 FQNEAQ (reference sequence). The CDR3 has 14 amino acids. Between the trimmed V and J ends, which lost 5 bases and 3 bases, there was a span of 10 bases. The CDR3 DNA reads TGTGCCAGCAGCGTCGGGCCTTCTAATGAAAAACTGTTTTTT. Protein sequence: CASSVGPSNEKLFF.

The gene calls are TRBV30 and TRBJ2-1, with 8 bases fitting TRBD1. CDR1 and CDR2 (germline): GTSNPN, SVGIG (reference sequence). V was pared by 0 bases and J by 12 bases, with 10 bases of the junction left unmatched. This CDR3 has 14 residues. Here the CDR3 DNA reads TGTGCCTGGAGTGTGGGGCAGGGGGCGAGTGGGCAGTTCTTC. Protein: CAWSVGQGASGQFF.